The 14 T cell receptor beta chains in this list originate from one sample, sequenced in a study of cytomegalovirus exposure and HLA in healthy donors. A multiplex PCR was run with 60 Vbeta primers and 13 Jbeta primers. TCRdb's table, derived via immunoSEQ multiplex PCR, lists solely in-frame clones and lacks some. The data hold about 130,000 clones, with approximately 72% observed a single time. The specimen sequenced was PBMCs. The receptor set was obtained from a human donor in good health.

The chain recombines TRBV2 with TRBJ1-1; TRBD1 matches 8 bases. In germline, CDR1 is SNHLY, CDR2 FYNNEI. The ends lost 6 bases at V and 6 bases at J; junction bases unmatched: 6. This CDR3 has 13 amino acids. CDR3 sequence (DNA): TGTGCCAGCAGCCGCGACAGGGGTGCTGAAGCTTTCTTT. Translated, it gives CASSRDRGAEAFF. Using reference TRBV2 and TRBJ1-1 for the parts outside the CDR3, the full variable domain is EPEVTQTPSHQVTQMGQEVILRCVPISNHLYFYWYRQILGQKVEFLVSFYNNEISEKSEIFDDQFSVERPDGSNFTLKIRSTKLEDSAMYFCASSRDRGAEAFFGQGTRLTVV.

The chain couples TRBV18 to TRBJ2-7; possibly TRBD2 for D (6 bases). Per germline, CDR1 KGHSH and CDR2 LQKENI. Between the trimmed V and J ends, which lost 8 bases and 3 bases, there was a span of 17 bases. The CDR3 is 14 residues long. The CDR3 bases are TGTGCCAGCAGGAGGGCAGACTTCAACTACGAGCAGTACTTC. It codes for CASRRADFNYEQYF.

This clone was seen only a few times. The CDR3 nucleotides are TGTGCCAGCAGCATGACAGGAGAAAAACTGTTTTTT. Protein: CASSMTGEKLFF. The chain joins TRBV11-2 to TRBJ1-4; TRBD1 might be the D (6 bases). V was trimmed by 5 bases and J by 8 bases, leaving 9 bases between them. Germline V CDR1 and CDR2: SGHAT, FQNNGV. CDR3 length: 12 residues.

V and J are TRBV5-4 and TRBJ2-7; 7 nucleotides agree with TRBD2. Trimming at V came to 4 bases and at J to 5 bases, leaving 12 bases not matched to a gene. CDR3 length equals 15 residues. Germline V gene lookup returns CDR1 SGHNT and CDR2 YYREEE (reference sequence). The CDR3 sequence is CASSQVGAGYNEQYF. CDR3 bases: TGTGCCAGCAGCCAAGTGGGAGCGGGATACAACGAGCAGTACTTC. The variable domain in full, completed from reference TRBV5-4 and TRBJ2-7, reads ETGVTQSPTHLIKTRGQQVTLRCSSQSGHNTVSWYQQALGQGPQFIFQYYREEENGRGNFPPRFSGLQFPNYSSELNVNALELDDSALYLCASSQVGAGYNEQYFGPGTRLTVT.

The chain couples TRBV7-6 to TRBJ2-7, with 7 bases lining up with TRBD1. This CDR3 has 14 residues. Germline V gene sequence: CDR1 SGHVS, CDR2 FNYEAQ. Trimming took 5 bases from V and 2 from J; bases not matched to a gene: 6. The CDR3, as DNA: TGTGCCAGCAGCCCCTGGACAGGTACCTACGAGCAGTACTTC. It codes for CASSPWTGTYEQYF.

The rearrangement links TRBV5-1 to TRBJ2-5; TRBD2 matches at 8 bases. V lost 7 bases, J lost 4 bases, and 9 bases stayed unmatched. Germline CDR1 SGHRS, CDR2 YFSETQ. The CDR3 totals 14 residues. CDR3 coding DNA: TGCGCCAGCGGCCCGGGGGGGGCGGCAGAGACCCAGTACTTC. Its translation: CASGPGGAAETQYF.

The gene calls are TRBV6-4 and TRBJ1-1; D not certain. Germline-derived CDR1 and CDR2 are MRHNA and SNTAGT. The CDR3 runs 14 residues. V dropped 4 bases and J dropped 0 bases, with 9 bases sitting between them. Written as DNA, the CDR3 is TGTGCCAGCAGTGTGTCACACCTGAACACTGAAGCTTTCTTT. It translates to CASSVSHLNTEAFF.

As concerns this clone: The same CDR3 also results from other DNA sequences found in this sample. The rearrangement uses TRBV7-9 and TRBJ2-7; D may be TRBD2 (7 bases). The CDR3 runs to 14 residues. CDR1 is SEHNR and CDR2 is FQNEAQ in the germline V gene (reference sequence). V gave up 0 bases and J gave up 2 bases, with 8 bases separating them. The CDR3: CASSLAGGPYEQYF. In nucleotides, the CDR3 is TGTGCCAGCAGCTTAGCGGGGGGGCCCTACGAGCAGTACTTC.

The genes are TRBV10-3 and TRBJ2-3, with 11 bases fitting TRBD2. Trimming at V came to 11 bases and at J to 0 bases, leaving 13 bases not matched to a gene. Germline V gene data show CDR1 as ENHRY and CDR2 as SYGVKD. The CDR3 covers 17 residues. The CDR3: CAAEAGTSGTSTDTQYF. DNA of the CDR3: TGTGCCGCTGAAGCCGGGACTAGCGGTACCAGCACAGATACGCAGTATTTT.

This chain joins TRBV7-2 and TRBJ1-3; 9 positions match TRBD1. Germline CDR1 is SGHTA and CDR2 is FQGNSA. J lost 1 base, V lost 3 bases, and 4 bases had no gene match. CDR3 length: 16 amino acids. As DNA, the CDR3 is TGTGCCAGCAGCTTCGTGACAGGGGGTTCTGGAAACACCATATATTTT. Residues: CASSFVTGGSGNTIYF.

The chain carries TRBV6-1 and TRBJ2-5, with 7 nucleotides matching TRBD1. CDR3 length: 14 residues. J was trimmed by 2 bases and V by 4 bases; bases with no gene match: 4. Germline values: CDR1 MNHNS, CDR2 SASEGT. Written as DNA, the CDR3 is TGTGCCAGCAGTGCACAGGGGAGACAAGAGACCCAGTACTTC. Translated, it gives CASSAQGRQETQYF.

The V call is TRBV11-2, the J call TRBJ2-5, with D possibly TRBD2 on 5 matching bases. The germline gives CDR1 SGHAT, CDR2 FQNNGV. This CDR3 has 15 residues. V lost 5 bases, J lost 2 bases, and 15 bases lay in between. CDR3 sequence (DNA): TGTGCCAGCAGCACGACGGGGATCTCGCAAGAGACCCAGTACTTC. Translating it yields CASSTTGISQETQYF.

This clone was seen more than once but under ten times. The chain has TRBV28 and TRBJ1-5; D unclear. Germline V lookup: CDR1 MDHEN, CDR2 SYDVKM. With 5 bases removed from V and 7 bases from J, the gap between germline ends came to 21 bases. The CDR3 spans 16 residues. CDR3 nucleotide sequence: TGTGCCAGCAGTATAAAGACACCCCAACGAATGCAGCCCCAGCATTTT. It specifies CASSIKTPQRMQPQHF.

This chain joins TRBV19 and TRBJ1-3; D is undetermined. The CDR3 sequence is 15 residues long. The V end lost 4 bases, the J end lost 1 base, and 11 bases lay between the germline ends. Per germline, CDR1 LNHDA and CDR2 SQIVND (reference sequence). CDR3 sequence reads: CASSSFGGSGNTIYF. DNA of the CDR3: TGTGCCAGTAGTAGTTTCGGCGGGTCTGGAAACACCATATATTTT. The variable domain in full, completed from reference TRBV19 and TRBJ1-3, reads DGGITQSPKYLFRKEGQNVTLSCEQNLNHDAMYWYRQDPGQGLRLIYYSQIVNDFQKGDIAEGYSVSREKKESFPLTVTSAQKNPTAFYLCASSSFGGSGNTIYFGEGSWLTVV.